This T cell receptor (beta chain) was recorded in a study of beta chain features in type 1 diabetes. One heparinised draw, averaging roughly 110 mL, was taken per donor. TCRB transcripts that were expressed got sequenced, as all of the isolated RNA had been reverse transcribed. Assay used: immunoSEQ multiplex PCR; TCRdb lists only in-frame clones, some missing. The sample carries 160,000 or so clones, 7.5% to 10% recorded once. CDR1 and CDR2 from the germline V gene are SGHAT and FQNNGV. The CDR3 is 13 amino acids. Trimming shortened V by 5 bases and J by 1 base, and 8 bases separated the two germline ends.

V and J are TRBV11-2 and TRBJ1-1; the D gene is possibly TRBD1 (6 bases). This TCR was recovered from a woman aged 18-29 years in good health. The sample was central memory CD4+ T cells from blood. For the CDR3, the DNA is TGTGCCAGCAGCCTACAGGGGAACACTGAAGCTTTCTTT. Amino acids: CASSLQGNTEAFF.